The 9 T cell receptor beta chains given below trace back to one sample, sequenced in a study of cytomegalovirus exposure and HLA in healthy donors. PCR amplification relied on 60 Vbeta primers (plus 13 Jbeta primers). Clones were read by immunoSEQ multiplex PCR, and TCRdb kept only the in-frame ones, dropping some. Its listing shows 150,000 to 200,000 clones. The sample was PBMCs. All receptors derive from a woman in her fifties or sixties in good health and CMV-seronegative.

The chain is built from TRBV9 and TRBJ1-2, with a weak D call TRBD1 (6 bases). This CDR3 is 14 amino acids long. Trimming removed 4 bases from V and 5 bases from J, with 15 bases in between. CDR1 and CDR2 from the germline V gene are SGDLS and YYNGEE. The CDR3 DNA reads TGTGCCAGCAGCCGGGACACGAGCCGTTATGGCTACACCTTC. Encoded protein: CASSRDTSRYGYTF.

J is TRBJ1-4 and V is TRBV5-6, with no clear D. The V end lost 4 bases, the J end lost 7 bases, and 14 bases lay between the germline ends. The CDR3 covers 14 residues. From germline, CDR1 is SGHDT and CDR2 YYEEEE. The CDR3 DNA reads TGTGCCAGCAGCGCGGGCAGGAGACCTGAAAAACTGTTTTTT. This codes for CASSAGRRPEKLFF.

The V gene is TRBV6-6, the J gene TRBJ2-1; TRBD2 matches at 13 bases. Germline trimming cut 6 bases from V and 10 bases from J; bases unmatched to any gene: 9. The CDR3 has 15 residues. CDR1 MNHNY and CDR2 SVGAGI come from the germline V gene (reference sequence). The CDR3 nucleotides read TGTGCCAGCAGCTACGGACTAGCGGGAGTTGGCGAGCAGTTCTTC. Translating it yields CASSYGLAGVGEQFF.

The rearrangement links TRBV7-9 to TRBJ1-1, with D tentatively TRBD1 (6 bases). There are 15 residues in the CDR3. V lost 2 bases, J lost 0 bases, and 10 bases lay in between. Germline lookup yields CDR1 SEHNR and CDR2 FQNEAQ (reference sequence). The CDR3 loop reads CASSLPEGVNTEAFF. DNA of the CDR3: TGTGCCAGCAGCTTACCCGAGGGGGTGAACACTGAAGCTTTCTTT.

V gene TRBV7-9 combines with J gene TRBJ2-1; TRBD2 might be the D (5 bases). Germline V gene data show CDR1 as SEHNR and CDR2 as FQNEAQ (reference sequence). The V end lost 4 bases, the J end lost 5 bases, and 12 bases lay between the germline ends. There are 14 residues in the CDR3. CDR3 DNA sequence: TGTGCCAGCAGCTCTTGGACTGGGGACAATGAGCAGTTCTTC. This codes for CASSSWTGDNEQFF.

The chain couples TRBV27 to TRBJ2-5; the match to TRBD1 covers 9 bases. The CDR3 totals 14 residues. Germline CDR1 reads MNHEY; CDR2 reads SMNVEV (reference sequence). V lost 6 bases, J lost 5 bases, and 7 bases stayed unmatched. The CDR3 nucleotides read TGTGCCAGCAGCCGCTCCGGACAGGGGGAGACCCAGTACTTC. Translating it yields CASSRSGQGETQYF.

The CDR3 coding sequence is TGTGCCTGGGGTCGGGTGAACACTGAAGCTTTCTTT. Its protein product is CAWGRVNTEAFF. The chain joins TRBV30 to TRBJ1-1; unclear D gene. CDR3 size: 12 residues. The germline V and J ends were trimmed by 5 bases and 0 bases, with 7 bases remaining between them. Germline CDR1 reads GTSNPN; CDR2 reads SVGIG (reference sequence). The complete variable domain, with remaining parts taken from reference TRBV30 and TRBJ1-1, reads SQTIHQWPATLVQPVGSPLSLECTVEGTSNPNLYWYRQAAGRGLQLLFYSVGIGQISSEVPQNLSASRPQDRQFILSSKKLLLSDSGFYLCAWGRVNTEAFFGQGTRLTVV.

This chain joins TRBV2 and TRBJ2-2; D gene uncertain. V shed 2 bases and J shed 7 bases, with 8 bases lying between them. The germline V gene has CDR1 SNHLY and CDR2 FYNNEI. The CDR3 loop spans 13 amino acids. CDR3 sequence (DNA): TGTGCCAGCAGTGAAATTGCGGACGGGGAGCTGTTTTTT. It encodes CASSEIADGELFF.

V usage is TRBV6-5 and J usage is TRBJ1-1; D remains ambiguous. Looked up from germline, CDR1 is MNHEY and CDR2 is SVGAGI. CDR3 length: 13 residues. V lost 7 bases, J lost 1 base, and 10 bases lay in between. The CDR3 DNA follows: TGTGCCAGCAAGGCCCCAGGGAACACTGAAGCTTTCTTT. Translation gives CASKAPGNTEAFF.